This record covers a single T cell receptor beta chain. The data were taken from a study of cytomegalovirus exposure and HLA in healthy donors. 13 Jbeta primers and 60 Vbeta primers were used for the PCR. The protocol was immunoSEQ multiplex PCR, while the TCRdb copy is restricted to in-frame clones and leaves out a portion. In the table there are roughly 130,000 clones, roughly 8.3% of which are singletons. Healthy bone marrow donors made up the donor group. V shed 2 bases, J shed 5 bases, and the junction held 5 bases outside the gene matches. Germline CDR1 is SGHNT and CDR2 is YYREEE (reference sequence). The CDR3 length is 15 residues.

The chain joins TRBV5-4 to TRBJ2-3; 10 bases agree with TRBD2. The TCR sequence derives from a man aged 40-50 years in good health and CMV-seronegative. The source material was PBMCs. The DNA for the CDR3 is TGTGCCAGCAGCTTCCTAGCGGGGGAAGTAGATACGCAGTATTTT. The encoded protein is CASSFLAGEVDTQYF.